A selection of T cell receptor beta chains follows, all from one sample in a study of blood T cell repertoires in COVID-19. Clones were read by immunoSEQ multiplex PCR, and TCRdb kept only the in-frame ones, dropping some. The repertoire holds around 100,000 clones, with 69% as singletons. Sequences were obtained from peripheral blood. The receptor set was obtained from a man at least 80 years old with acute or convalescent COVID-19. Both conserved end residues are part of each CDR3. Each record gives: V gene, clone size, J gene, D gene, CDR3 DNA, CDR3 protein. D genes are given only for firm matches. Rows may omit the clone size; those that give it use once, few, many or a size class.

>TRBV5-1|few|TRBJ2-3|TRBD2
TGCGCCAGCAGACAGGCCGGGGGGACAGATACGCAGTATTTT
CASRQAGGTDTQYF
>TRBV2|once|TRBJ1-2|-
TGTGCCAGCAACCGGGGGGGGGCTTATGGCTACACCTTC
CASNRGGAYGYTF
>TRBV6-2/TRBV6-3|few|TRBJ2-3|-
TGTGCCAGCAGTCCGCTAGCGGAGGGGGTCACAGATACGCAGTATTTT
CASSPLAEGVTDTQYF
>TRBV19|-|TRBJ2-1|TRBD2
TGTGCCACCCAAGGGGGGACCGGACTAGCGGGAGTTTCCTACAATGAGCAGTTCTTC
CATQGGTGLAGVSYNEQFF
>TRBV9|-|TRBJ1-1|-
TGTGCCAGCAGCGGAGTCGGAGAGAACACTGAAGCTTTCTTT
CASSGVGENTEAFF
>TRBV9|-|TRBJ1-5|-
TGTGCCAGCAGCGTAGGGCCAGAAAGCAATCAGCCCCAGCATTTT
CASSVGPESNQPQHF
>TRBV28|-|TRBJ2-7|TRBD2
TGTGCCAGCAGCGTAAGCGGGGGGGGTTCCTACGAGCAGTACTTC
CASSVSGGGSYEQYF
>TRBV7-2|-|TRBJ2-2|-
TGTGCCAGCAGCTTGGAGGTCGGGGAGCTGTTTTTT
CASSLEVGELFF
>TRBV15|once|TRBJ2-7|TRBD1
TGTGCCACCAGCAGAGTACGCGTACAGGGGTCGCAGTACTTC
CATSRVRVQGSQYF
>TRBV6-5|-|TRBJ1-6|-
TGTGCCAGCAGTTACTCTGGCAGGGGATCTGATTCACCCCTCCACTTT
CASSYSGRGSDSPLHF
>TRBV19|-|TRBJ1-6|TRBD1
TGTGCCAGTAACGCCGGGACAGGGGACGCAAGCTCCTATAATTCACCCCTCCACTTT
CASNAGTGDASSYNSPLHF
>TRBV15|-|TRBJ2-5|TRBD2
TGTGCCACCAGGCCCCCAGCGGGGGGACAAGAGACCCAGTACTTC
CATRPPAGGQETQYF
>TRBV28|-|TRBJ1-1|-
TGTGCCAGCAGTCGGCGGTCTGAAGCTTTCTTT
CASSRRSEAFF
>TRBV27|few|TRBJ2-2|-
TGTGCCAGCAGTTTATTTGGGCCCACCCGCGCGAACACCGGGGAGCTGTTTTTT
CASSLFGPTRANTGELFF
>TRBV6-1|once|TRBJ2-7|-
TGTGCCAGCAGTGAACACAGGACCGAGCAGTACTTC
CASSEHRTEQYF
>TRBV9|-|TRBJ2-3|-
TGTGCCAGCAGCCCGGGTGAGGGGCCGGGGGTCACAGATACGCAGTATTTT
CASSPGEGPGVTDTQYF
>TRBV28|-|TRBJ1-2|TRBD1
TGTGCCAGCAGTCTCGACAGGGACTATGGCTACACCTTC
CASSLDRDYGYTF
>TRBV11-3|-|TRBJ1-1|TRBD1
TGTGCCAGCAGTTCAGGACAGGGGATGAACACTGAAGCTTTCTTT
CASSSGQGMNTEAFF
>TRBV28|-|TRBJ1-6|-
TGTGCCAGCAGTTTAGGGCAGGGCTACAATTCACCCCTCCACTTT
CASSLGQGYNSPLHF
>TRBV24-1|once|TRBJ2-7|-
TGTGCCACCAGTTCCGTGGACGGGACCTACGAGCAGTACTTC
CATSSVDGTYEQYF
>TRBV6-2/TRBV6-3|-|TRBJ1-5|-
TGTGCCAGCAGTTACGAGAGGAACAGGGAGCCGCCCCAGCATTTT
CASSYERNREPPQHF
>TRBV30|-|TRBJ2-7|-
TGTGCCTGGGGTCGAGCGGTGGCCGCGGAGCAGTACTTC
CAWGRAVAAEQYF
>TRBV5-1|-|TRBJ1-2|-
TGCGCCAGCAGCTCGGCGGGACTTAACTATGGCTACACCTTC
CASSSAGLNYGYTF
>TRBV2|-|TRBJ2-4|TRBD2
TGTGCCAGCAGGGACACTAGCGGGGTCGGAGTTCAGTACTTC
CASRDTSGVGVQYF
>TRBV7-2|-|TRBJ1-1|-
TGTGCCAGCAGCTTAGGGCTCACCTTCAACACTGAAGCTTTCTTT
CASSLGLTFNTEAFF
>TRBV7-9|few|TRBJ2-3|TRBD2
TGTGCCAGCACCATCGGGGGGTCTGATACGCAGTATTTT
CASTIGGSDTQYF
>TRBV6-1|-|TRBJ2-7|-
TGTGCCAGCAGTGGTCGACCCGGTGGGAGCTCCTACGAGCAGTACTTC
CASSGRPGGSSYEQYF
>TRBV24-1|once|TRBJ2-3|-
TGTGCCACCAGTGGGGCCGGCACAGATACGCAGTATTTT
CATSGAGTDTQYF
>TRBV5-1|-|TRBJ1-3|-
TGCGCCAGGTTTCCCCGGGTCGAGGGGGGGAACACCATATATTTT
CARFPRVEGGNTIYF
>TRBV5-4|few|TRBJ2-3|-
TGTGCCAGCAGCCAGCCGCGGGATACGCAGTATTTT
CASSQPRDTQYF
>TRBV11-2|few|TRBJ2-5|TRBD2
TGTGCCAGCAGCTTAGGTTATAGCGGGAGACCCCCGTACTTC
CASSLGYSGRPPYF
>TRBV11-1|-|TRBJ1-1|-
TGTGCCAGCAGCAAAGACCCAGGAAACACTGAAGCTTTCTTT
CASSKDPGNTEAFF
>TRBV4-2|few|TRBJ1-3|TRBD1
TGTGCCAGCAGCCAAGATGAGGACAGGATCCTTGGAGACACCATATATTTT
CASSQDEDRILGDTIYF
>TRBV19|-|TRBJ1-3|-
TGTGCCAGTAGTACCCCGGGGGACGGAAACACCATATATTTT
CASSTPGDGNTIYF
>TRBV5-1|-|TRBJ1-3|-
TGCGCCAGCACCGGTGGAAACACCATATATTTT
CASTGGNTIYF
>TRBV7-3|-|TRBJ2-7|-
TGTGCCAGCAGCCCAGGGTTCGGGGACTCCCACGAGCAGTACTTC
CASSPGFGDSHEQYF
>TRBV29-1|-|TRBJ2-1|TRBD2
TGCAGCGTCAGGACTAGCGGGAGGACTGAGCAGTTCTTC
CSVRTSGRTEQFF
>TRBV7-8|once|TRBJ2-7|TRBD1
TGTGCCAGCAGCCGTATCGACAGGGGCTCCTACGAGCAGTACTTC
CASSRIDRGSYEQYF
>TRBV2|once|TRBJ2-7|TRBD1
TGTGCCAGCAGGGAGACAGGGGCCTACGAGCAGTACTTC
CASRETGAYEQYF
>TRBV7-2|-|TRBJ2-7|TRBD2
TGTGCCAGCAGCTTAACTAGCGGGGCATACGAGCAGTACTTC
CASSLTSGAYEQYF
>TRBV3-1/TRBV3-2|-|TRBJ1-1|-
TGTGCCAGCAGCCAAGAGAGCCTCAGGGCCTCGAACACTGAAGCTTTCTTT
CASSQESLRASNTEAFF
>TRBV21-1|-|TRBJ2-3|-
TGTGCCAGCAGTGAGCGGGGTAAGCGGGCTCACACAGATACGCAGTATTTT
CASSERGKRAHTDTQYF
>TRBV28|few|TRBJ2-3|TRBD2
TGTGCCAGCAGGGGAGCGGGAGAAAGGGGTACGCAGTATTTT
CASRGAGERGTQYF
>TRBV24-1|once|TRBJ2-1|TRBD2
TGTGCCACCAGTGATGCGGGACTAGCGGGAGGGCCGTACAATGAGCAGTTCTTC
CATSDAGLAGGPYNEQFF
>TRBV7-2|-|TRBJ1-3|-
TGTGCCAGCAGCTTAGAACGGTTTACGGGTCTAAACACCATATATTTT
CASSLERFTGLNTIYF